The next 3 T cell receptor beta chains were all read from a single sample in a study of radiotherapy plus CTLA-4 blockade in lung cancer. This table comes from immunoSEQ multiplex PCR, and its TCRdb copy is limited to in-frame clones, with some not included. Counted here are fewer than 95,000 clones, around 82% occurring once; the ten biggest clones make up over 0.75%. Sample: peripheral blood, taken from a patient treated with radiotherapy plus ipilimumab. Receptors originate from a human donor with non-small cell lung cancer who had stable disease on radiotherapy plus ipilimumab.

V is TRBV6-6 and J is TRBJ1-1; the D is unclear. CDR1 and CDR2 from the germline V gene are MNHNY and SVGAGI (reference sequence). V shed 6 bases and J shed 1 base, with 9 bases lying between them. The length of the CDR3 is 13 residues. Here the CDR3 DNA reads TGTGCCAGCAGCCGTGAATGGAACACTGAAGCTTTCTTT. As protein: CASSREWNTEAFF.

V and J are TRBV20-1 and TRBJ2-2; D remains ambiguous. V was cut by 5 bases and J by 7 bases, with 8 bases left in between. This CDR3 comprises 11 residues. Germline CDR1 is DFQATT and CDR2 is SNEGSKA (reference sequence). As DNA, the CDR3 is TGCAGTGCTGGCTCAGGCGGGGAGCTGTTTTTT. This gives the protein CSAGSGGELFF.

This chain connects TRBV30 to TRBJ1-1; no definite D call. Germline CDR1 and CDR2: GTSNPN and SVGIG (reference sequence). The CDR3 sequence is 13 residues long. Trimming pared 4 bases from V and 0 bases from J, leaving 9 bases between. The CDR3 bases are TGTGCCTGGAAGGGCAGGATGAACACTGAAGCTTTCTTT. Its translation: CAWKGRMNTEAFF. The full variable domain, rest sourced from reference TRBV30 and TRBJ1-1, is SQTIHQWPATLVQPVGSPLSLECTVEGTSNPNLYWYRQAAGRGLQLLFYSVGIGQISSEVPQNLSASRPQDRQFILSSKKLLLSDSGFYLCAWKGRMNTEAFFGQGTRLTVV.